A single sample gave rise to the 25 T cell receptor beta chains below, sequenced in a study of shared clonotypes between healthy human individuals. Only in-frame clones appear in the TCRdb table, and some are missing; sequencing was by immunoSEQ multiplex PCR. The sample includes around 2,100,000 clones, about 95% of them seen just once. CD45RO-negative, CCR7-positively selected cells formed the naive CD8 fraction, excluding terminally differentiated effector memory CD45RA+ cells. The source material was naive CD8+ T cells sorted from blood. These TCRs come from a man aged 18 to 35 in good health.

V gene TRBV28 combines with J gene TRBJ2-5; tentatively, D is TRBD1 or TRBD2 (5 bases each). Germline lookup yields CDR1 MDHEN and CDR2 SYDVKM. V lost 5 bases, J lost 2 bases, and 18 bases lay in between. The CDR3 spans 16 residues. This CDR3 reads CASSTWTLEGQETQYF. CDR3 nucleotide sequence: TGTGCCAGCAGTACTTGGACACTAGAGGGGCAAGAGACCCAGTACTTC.

This chain links TRBV12-5 with TRBJ2-4; no firm D call. CDR3 length equals 14 residues. The V gene lost 1 base and the J gene lost 5 bases, with 9 bases spanning the gap. Looked up from germline, CDR1 is LGHNT and CDR2 is FRNRAP. CDR3 DNA: TGTGCTAGTGGTTTGGAGAGAAGAGAAAACATTCAGTACTTC. Its translation: CASGLERRENIQYF.

The chain employs TRBV6-5 and TRBJ1-3; D unclear. Trimming removed 4 bases at V and 0 bases at J, with 7 bases between. Looked up from germline, CDR1 is MNHEY and CDR2 is SVGAGI. The CDR3 consists of 14 residues. The CDR3, as DNA: TGTGCCAGCAGTTTGGCCTCCTCTGGAAACACCATATATTTT. Its protein product is CASSLASSGNTIYF.

The chain combines TRBV29-1 with TRBJ2-1, with unresolved D. The CDR3 is made up of 13 amino acids. The germline gives CDR1 SQVTM, CDR2 ANQGSEA. Trimming stripped 8 bases from V and 2 bases from J, with 13 bases between. The CDR3 loop is CSYRRPTYNEQFF. CDR3 nucleotides: TGCAGCTACAGACGGCCTACCTACAATGAGCAGTTCTTC.

The chain has TRBV4-1 and TRBJ2-7; tentative D call: TRBD1 (5 bases). From germline, CDR1 is MGHRA and CDR2 YSYEKL. The CDR3 covers 15 residues. With 2 bases removed from V and 0 bases from J, the gap between germline ends came to 11 bases. In DNA, the CDR3 is TGCGCCAGCAGCCAATACGAAGGGGCCTCCTACGAGCAGTACTTC. Translated: CASSQYEGASYEQYF.

CDR3 nucleotide sequence: TGTGCCAGCAGTTTATGGAAACCGGGGAGTGGATTGAACGAGCAGTACTTC. It encodes CASSLWKPGSGLNEQYF. The rearrangement uses TRBV27 and TRBJ2-7; maybe TRBD2 (5 bases). Germline V gene data show CDR1 as MNHEY and CDR2 as SMNVEV (reference sequence). This CDR3 has 17 amino acids. V was pared by 1 base and J by 5 bases, with 21 bases between.

As to this clone: Other DNA sequences in the sample encode the same CDR3. The chain links TRBV27 to TRBJ2-7, with TRBD2 identical over 7 bases. The trim removed 2 bases at V and 0 bases at J, leaving 1 base unmatched. CDR1 is MNHEY and CDR2 is SMNVEV in the germline V gene (reference sequence). CDR3 size: 14 residues. The CDR3 spells CASSLRDYSYEQYF. DNA for the CDR3: TGTGCCAGCAGTTTAAGGGACTACTCCTACGAGCAGTACTTC.

The rearrangement links TRBV15 to TRBJ1-6, with 8 bases aligning to TRBD1. J was trimmed by 7 bases and V by 0 bases; bases with no gene match: 5. This CDR3 comprises 16 residues. The germline gives CDR1 LNHNV, CDR2 YYDKDF (reference sequence). CDR3 sequence (DNA): TGTGCCACCAGCAGAGATCGAGGACAGGGAAATTCACCCCTCCACTTT. This codes for CATSRDRGQGNSPLHF.

V gene TRBV27 combines with J gene TRBJ2-7, with D tentatively TRBD1 (6 bases). Trimming took off 6 bases at V and 2 bases at J, with 20 bases between the two ends. The CDR3 runs to 16 residues. From germline, CDR1 is MNHEY and CDR2 SMNVEV (reference sequence). The CDR3 nucleotides are TGTGCCAGCAGCCACTTACAGGGCAGGGACGCCTACGAGCAGTACTTC. It encodes CASSHLQGRDAYEQYF.

As to this clone: Different DNA sequences within this sample yield the same CDR3. The rearrangement joins TRBV2 to TRBJ2-7, with 8 bases fitting TRBD1. The V gene's germline CDR1 is SNHLY and CDR2 FYNNEI. V was pared by 7 bases and J by 3 bases, with 8 bases of the junction left unmatched. The CDR3 consists of 14 residues. The CDR3 is CASTPPGQDYEQYF. The CDR3 bases are TGTGCCAGCACCCCACCGGGACAGGACTACGAGCAGTACTTC.

The gene calls are TRBV7-9 and TRBJ2-7; TRBD1 matches at 8 bases. J gave up 3 bases and V 5 bases, and 9 bases lay outside the gene matches. CDR3 length: 15 amino acids. Germline V gene lookup returns CDR1 SEHNR and CDR2 FQNEAQ (reference sequence). The CDR3 DNA follows: TGTGCCAGCAGCCCAGGACAGGGTAAAGACTACGAGCAGTACTTC. Translating it yields CASSPGQGKDYEQYF.

V is TRBV5-6 and J is TRBJ2-1; D remains unclear. This CDR3 is 14 amino acids long. CDR1 is SGHDT, CDR2 YYEEEE, per germline. Trimming took off 3 bases at V and 8 bases at J, with 15 bases between the two ends. The CDR3 loop is CASSSSLRSDEQFF. The CDR3 DNA reads as TGTGCCAGCAGCTCGTCTCTCCGATCGGATGAGCAGTTCTTC.

This clone has only one observation. This sequence joins TRBV7-9 and TRBJ2-3; TRBD1 matches 9 bases. Per germline, CDR1 SEHNR and CDR2 FQNEAQ (reference sequence). The length of the CDR3 is 16 residues. The junction had 5 bases not matched to a gene; V was cut back by 4 bases and J by 0 bases. The CDR3 is CASSWRQGESTDTQYF. As DNA, the CDR3 is TGTGCCAGCAGCTGGAGACAGGGGGAAAGCACAGATACGCAGTATTTT.

The V and J genes are TRBV4-3 and TRBJ2-2; D is uncertain. The CDR3 consists of 15 residues. V was trimmed by 0 bases and J by 2 bases, leaving 7 bases between them. Germline V gives CDR1 LGHNA, CDR2 YSLEER. CDR3: CASSQDSINTGELFF. The CDR3 DNA reads TGCGCCAGCAGCCAAGATTCGATAAACACCGGGGAGCTGTTTTTT.

The chain uses TRBV10-3 and TRBJ2-7, with D maybe TRBD2 (5 bases). CDR1 is ENHRY, CDR2 SYGVKD, per germline. The V and J ends lost 4 bases and 7 bases respectively, with 11 bases between them. This CDR3 region has 12 residues. In nucleotides, the CDR3 is TGTGCCATCAGTGGAGGACGGGATGAGCAGTACTTC. Protein: CAISGGRDEQYF.

The chain links TRBV4-1 to TRBJ1-2; D is unclear. Germline CDR1 reads MGHRA; CDR2 reads YSYEKL. V lost 1 base to trimming and J lost 2 bases, with 8 bases between them. This CDR3 comprises 14 residues. CDR3 amino acids: CASSQGGENYGYTF. CDR3 nucleotide sequence: TGCGCCAGCAGCCAAGGCGGGGAAAACTATGGCTACACCTTC.

The genes are TRBV7-9 and TRBJ1-1; no clear D gene. The CDR3 has 12 residues. V was clipped by 7 bases and J by 4 bases, with 10 bases between them. Germline CDR1 reads SEHNR; CDR2 reads FQNEAQ (reference sequence). The CDR3 region is CASIKGVTEAFF. The CDR3 region has the DNA TGTGCCAGCATCAAGGGAGTCACTGAAGCTTTCTTT.

This clone has only one observation. The rearrangement joins TRBV6-6 to TRBJ2-1; 10 nucleotides agree with TRBD1. Germline V gene lookup returns CDR1 MNHNY and CDR2 SVGAGI (reference sequence). V lost 8 bases, J lost 3 bases, and 1 base stayed unmatched. The CDR3 is 13 amino acids. The CDR3, as DNA: TGTGCCAGCGGGACAGGGGACTACAATGAGCAGTTCTTC. Amino acids: CASGTGDYNEQFF.

This clone occurred once. The J gene is TRBJ1-1, the V gene TRBV13, with 8 positions matching TRBD1. Germline V gene sequence: CDR1 PRHDT, CDR2 FYEKMQ (reference sequence). V shed 4 bases, J shed 4 bases, and the junction held 2 bases outside the gene matches. CDR3 size: 13 residues. This CDR3 is CASSWGTGTEAFF. Here the CDR3 DNA reads TGTGCCAGCAGCTGGGGGACAGGCACTGAAGCTTTCTTT.

This rearrangement joins TRBV5-4 to TRBJ2-3; no firm D call. The V gene lost 3 bases and the J gene lost 5 bases, with 13 bases spanning the gap. CDR1 SGHNT and CDR2 YYREEE come from the germline V gene (reference sequence). The CDR3 is 14 residues long. The CDR3 region is CASSSGEVVDTQYF. The CDR3 DNA reads as TGTGCCAGCAGCTCTGGTGAGGTGGTAGATACGCAGTATTTT.

This sequence joins TRBV7-6 and TRBJ2-7, with TRBD1 as a possible D gene (5 bases). CDR1 is SGHVS and CDR2 is FNYEAQ in the germline V gene. The CDR3 loop spans 15 amino acids. The germline V and J ends were trimmed by 5 bases and 5 bases, with 19 bases remaining between them. The CDR3 protein is CASSPNVALGDEQYF. CDR3 sequence (DNA): TGTGCCAGCAGCCCTAATGTGGCGTTAGGGGACGAGCAGTACTTC.

This chain links TRBV18 with TRBJ2-4; 8 bases align to TRBD1. This CDR3 has 17 residues. Germline V gene sequence: CDR1 KGHSH, CDR2 LQKENI. V lost 2 bases and J lost 6; bases outside the gene matches: 12. CDR3: CASSPEDRTGSRNIQYF. DNA for the CDR3: TGTGCCAGCTCACCAGAAGATAGGACAGGGTCTAGAAACATTCAGTACTTC.

The chain couples TRBV7-6 to TRBJ1-6; no reliable D call. This CDR3 is 16 amino acids long. From germline, CDR1 is SGHVS and CDR2 FNYEAQ. V was shortened by 1 base and J by 0 bases, with 7 bases between the two germline ends. The CDR3 loop is CASSLDGSSYNSPLHF. DNA for the CDR3: TGTGCCAGCAGCTTAGATGGGAGCTCCTATAATTCACCCCTCCACTTT.

On this clone itself: The sample holds other DNA sequences that translate to the same CDR3. The chain joins TRBV2 to TRBJ1-5; a weak D match, TRBD1 (5 bases). Trimming left V 1 base short and J 4 bases short, with 8 bases between. The germline V gene has CDR1 SNHLY and CDR2 FYNNEI. CDR3 length equals 14 residues. The CDR3 protein is CASSEGGSNQPQHF. In nucleotides, the CDR3 is TGTGCCAGCAGTGAAGGGGGGTCAAATCAGCCCCAGCATTTT.

The chain is built from TRBV5-4 and TRBJ2-5, with D possibly matching TRBD1 (6 bases). Per germline, CDR1 SGHNT and CDR2 YYREEE (reference sequence). There are 15 residues in the CDR3. V was shortened by 2 bases and J by 1 base, with 12 bases between the two germline ends. The CDR3 coding sequence is TGTGCCAGCAGCTTCGGAAGGGGGACCCAAGAGACCCAGTACTTC. Its protein is CASSFGRGTQETQYF.